These 7 T cell receptor beta chains originate from one sample sequenced in a study of T cell responses to AZD1222 COVID-19 vaccine. Clones were read by immunoSEQ multiplex PCR, and TCRdb kept only the in-frame ones, dropping some. The data contain roughly 140,000 clones, around 87% of them seen just once; the ten biggest clones take up approximately 9.1%. The sample was peripheral blood, taken 28 days after the second AZD1222 dose. These TCRs come from an adult who received the AZD1222 COVID-19 vaccine.

J is TRBJ1-2 and V is TRBV28, with 8 positions matching TRBD1. Per germline, CDR1 MDHEN and CDR2 SYDVKM. Unmatched junction bases numbered 12, after V lost 5 bases and J lost 4 bases. The CDR3 is made up of 16 amino acids. The DNA of the CDR3 is TGTGCCAGCAGTCCGGACAGGGCCCCCCAGGTCTATGGCTACACCTTC. It translates to CASSPDRAPQVYGYTF.

The chain couples TRBV6-6 to TRBJ1-1, with D unclear. Trimming took 1 base from V and 2 from J, leaving 11 bases between them. In germline, CDR1 is MNHNY, CDR2 SVGAGI (reference sequence). The CDR3 sequence is 15 residues long. As DNA, the CDR3 is TGTGCCAGCAGTTACTACAGTTCACCCAACACTGAAGCTTTCTTT. Its protein product is CASSYYSSPNTEAFF.

J is TRBJ1-5 and V is TRBV15, with TRBD1 matching 9 bases. CDR3 size: 14 residues. Germline values: CDR1 LNHNV, CDR2 YYDKDF (reference sequence). J was trimmed by 4 bases and V by 4 bases; bases with no gene match: 2. CDR3 protein: CATSMDRGNQPQHF. CDR3 nucleotides: TGTGCCACCAGCATGGACAGGGGAAATCAGCCCCAGCATTTT.

The V call is TRBV19, the J call TRBJ2-6; no definite D call. The V end was cut by 3 bases, the J end by 1 base, with 10 bases between. Germline CDR1 is LNHDA and CDR2 is SQIVND (reference sequence). This CDR3 has 16 residues. The CDR3 reads CASSIIVGSGANVLTF. Here the CDR3 DNA reads TGTGCCAGTAGTATCATTGTAGGGTCTGGGGCCAACGTCCTGACTTTC.

The rearrangement uses TRBV27 and TRBJ2-7; 7 nucleotides agree with TRBD2. Germline CDR1 is MNHEY and CDR2 is SMNVEV (reference sequence). This CDR3 comprises 15 residues. Losses at the gene ends were 2 bases for V and 0 bases for J; bases not matched to a gene: 4. The CDR3, as DNA: TGTGCCAGCAGTTTAAGCGGGACGCACTCCTACGAGCAGTACTTC. This codes for CASSLSGTHSYEQYF.

CDR3 in amino acids: CASSRSLGQINYNEQFF. DNA for the CDR3: TGTGCCAGCAGTCGGTCCCTAGGACAGATTAACTACAATGAGCAGTTCTTC. The V call is TRBV28, the J call TRBJ2-1; tentative D call: TRBD1 (6 bases). Looked up from germline, CDR1 is MDHEN and CDR2 is SYDVKM. The CDR3 contains 17 residues. Trimming shortened V by 5 bases and J by 3 bases, and 20 bases separated the two germline ends. The variable domain in full, completed from reference TRBV28 and TRBJ2-1, reads DVKVTQSSRYLVKRTGEKVFLECVQDMDHENMFWYRQDPGLGLRLIYFSYDVKMKEKGDIPEGYSVSREKKERFSLILESASTNQTSMYLCASSRSLGQINYNEQFFGPGTRLTVL.

The rearrangement uses TRBV11-2 and TRBJ1-6; TRBD1 matches 9 bases. Per germline, CDR1 SGHAT and CDR2 FQNNGV. The CDR3 consists of 16 residues. Losses at the gene ends were 2 bases for V and 10 bases for J; bases not matched to a gene: 9. CDR3 DNA: TGTGCCAGCAGCTTATTAAGTGGGGGACAGGGATCACCCCTCCACTTT. This sequence encodes CASSLLSGGQGSPLHF.